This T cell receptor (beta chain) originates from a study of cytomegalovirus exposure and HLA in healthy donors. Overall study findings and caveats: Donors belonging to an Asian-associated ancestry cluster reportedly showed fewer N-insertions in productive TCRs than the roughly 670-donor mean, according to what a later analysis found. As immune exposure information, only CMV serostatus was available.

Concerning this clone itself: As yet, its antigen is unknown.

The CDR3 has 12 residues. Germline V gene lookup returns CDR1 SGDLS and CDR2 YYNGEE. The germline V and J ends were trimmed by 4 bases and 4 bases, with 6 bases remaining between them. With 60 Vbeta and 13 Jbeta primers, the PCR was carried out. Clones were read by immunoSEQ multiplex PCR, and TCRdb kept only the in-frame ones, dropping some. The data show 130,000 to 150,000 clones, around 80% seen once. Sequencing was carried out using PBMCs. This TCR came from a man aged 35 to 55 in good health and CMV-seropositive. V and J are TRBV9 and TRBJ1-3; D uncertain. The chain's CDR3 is CASSLPGNTIYF. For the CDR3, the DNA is TGTGCCAGCAGCCTCCCCGGAAACACCATATATTTT.